Listed below are T cell receptor beta chains from one sample, sequenced in a study of PD-L1 blockade in urothelial cancer. The table came from immunoSEQ multiplex PCR; TCRdb's copy has only in-frame clones and leaves some out. The sample has approximately 56,000 clones, over 75% seen once. Sequenced material: PBMCs, taken around atezolizumab (anti-PD-L1) treatment. These TCRs come from a man between 70 and 80 years old with urothelial cancer. The CDR3 runs from the conserved cysteine through the conserved F or W. The D gene is left open where the match is weak. Not all rows give a size; the values are once, few, many and, for expanded clones, a class.

d_gene	abundance	v_gene	j_gene	CDR3nt	CDR3aa
.	.	TRBV29-1	TRBJ2-7	TGCAGCGTTCGACTAGATTACGAGCAGTACTTC	CSVRLDYEQYF
TRBD2	.	TRBV5-4	TRBJ2-1	TGTGCCAGCAGCTTGGTTGGCGGGAGAGCCTACAATGAGCAGTTCTTC	CASSLVGGRAYNEQFF
TRBD2	.	TRBV5-4	TRBJ2-1	TGTGCCAGCAGCTTAGCGTTGGGGGGGTTCTCCTACAATGAGCAGTTCTTC	CASSLALGGFSYNEQFF
TRBD2	.	TRBV6-5	TRBJ2-5	TGTGCCAGCAGTTCGGCGGGAGGGAGGGAGACCCAGTACTTC	CASSSAGGRETQYF
TRBD1	.	TRBV6-1	TRBJ1-5	TGTGCCAGCAGTGTCCAACCAAACAGGGGCGGCAATCAGCCCCAGCATTTT	CASSVQPNRGGNQPQHF
TRBD2	few	TRBV4-1	TRBJ2-2	TGCGCCAGCAGCCAAGGAGTGAATGGACTAGCGGGAGCTGTGCTGTTTTTT	CASSQGVNGLAGAVLFF
TRBD1	.	TRBV5-1	TRBJ2-7	TGCGCCAGCAGCCCCCCCCAGGGGGACGAGCAGTACTTC	CASSPPQGDEQYF
.	.	TRBV10-3	TRBJ2-7	TGTGCCATCAGTGAGGGTAGCTACGAGCAGTACTTC	CAISEGSYEQYF
TRBD2	.	TRBV13	TRBJ2-3	TGTGCCAGCAGCTTGTTTGCGGGAGGGGGGTCAGATACGCAGTATTTT	CASSLFAGGGSDTQYF
TRBD1	.	TRBV29-1	TRBJ2-3	TGCAGCACCCGACAGGGGGCGGGAGATACGCAGTATTTT	CSTRQGAGDTQYF
TRBD1	.	TRBV5-1	TRBJ1-2	TGCGCCAGCAGCTTGGACGGACAGGGGCGCTTCTACACCTTC	CASSLDGQGRFYTF
.	.	TRBV5-1	TRBJ2-7	TGCGTCAGCAGCTTGGATCGGGTTTACGAGCAGTACTTC	CVSSLDRVYEQYF
TRBD2	.	TRBV5-1	TRBJ2-3	TGCGCCAGCAGCTTGGTGGCTAGCGGAGGCACAGATACGCAGTATTTT	CASSLVASGGTDTQYF